This T cell receptor (beta chain) was captured in a study of blood T cell repertoires in COVID-19. Profiling relied on immunoSEQ multiplex PCR, and the TCRdb table lists in-frame clones only, not all of them. The sample holds 210,000 or so clones, 70% to 90% seen once. Trimming shortened V by 1 base and J by 4 bases, and 13 bases separated the two germline ends. The CDR3 runs 16 residues. The germline V gene has CDR1 MGHDK and CDR2 SYGVNS. The chain links TRBV25-1 to TRBJ2-2; D not resolved. The sequence was obtained from a woman aged 18-29 years who had recovered from COVID-19. Sample: peripheral blood. CDR3 sequence: CASSESPRDGTGELFF. CDR3 DNA: TGTGCCAGCAGTGAATCCCCCCGCGATGGCACCGGGGAGCTGTTTTTT.